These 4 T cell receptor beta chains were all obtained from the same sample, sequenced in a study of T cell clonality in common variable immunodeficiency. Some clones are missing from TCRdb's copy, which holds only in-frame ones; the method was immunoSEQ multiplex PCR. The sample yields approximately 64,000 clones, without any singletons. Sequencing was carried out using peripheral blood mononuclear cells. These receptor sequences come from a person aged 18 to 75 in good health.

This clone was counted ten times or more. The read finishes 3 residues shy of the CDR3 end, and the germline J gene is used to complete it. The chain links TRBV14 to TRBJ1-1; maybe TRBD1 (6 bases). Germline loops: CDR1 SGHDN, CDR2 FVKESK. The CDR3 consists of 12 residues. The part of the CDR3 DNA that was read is TGTGCCAGCAGCCAAGTAAACAGGGCA. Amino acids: CASSQVNRA. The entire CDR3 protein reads CASSQVNRAAFF.

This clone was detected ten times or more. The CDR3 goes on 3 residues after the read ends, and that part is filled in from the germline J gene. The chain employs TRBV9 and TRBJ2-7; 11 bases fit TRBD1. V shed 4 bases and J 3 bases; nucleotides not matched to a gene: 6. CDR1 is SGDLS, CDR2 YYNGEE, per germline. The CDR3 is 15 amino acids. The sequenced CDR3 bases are TGTGCCAGCAGCACCCGGACAGGGGGCCACTACGAG. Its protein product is CASSTRTGGHYE. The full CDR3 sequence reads CASSTRTGGHYEQYF.

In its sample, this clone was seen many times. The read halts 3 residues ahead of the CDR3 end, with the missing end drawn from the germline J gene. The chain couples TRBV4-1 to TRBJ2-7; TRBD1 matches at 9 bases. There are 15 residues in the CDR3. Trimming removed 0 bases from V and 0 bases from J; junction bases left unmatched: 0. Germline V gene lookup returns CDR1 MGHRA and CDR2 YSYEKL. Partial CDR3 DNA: TGCGCCAGCAGCCAAGAGACAGGGGGCTCCTACGAG. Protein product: CASSQETGGSYE. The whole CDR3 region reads CASSQETGGSYEQYF.

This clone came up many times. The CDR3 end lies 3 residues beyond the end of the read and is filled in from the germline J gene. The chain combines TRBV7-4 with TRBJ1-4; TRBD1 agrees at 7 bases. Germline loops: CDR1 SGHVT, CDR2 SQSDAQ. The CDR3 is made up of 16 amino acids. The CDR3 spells CASSRRTGVAGVKLFF. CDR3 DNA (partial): TGTGCCAGCAGTCGTCGGACAGGCGTCGCCGGGGTGAAA. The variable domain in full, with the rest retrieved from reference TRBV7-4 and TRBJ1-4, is GAGVSQSPRYKVAKRGRDVALRCDSISGHVTLYWYRQTLGQGSEVLTYSQSDAQRDKSGRPSGRFSAERPERSVSTLKIQRTEQGDSAVYLCASSRRTGVAGVKLFFGSGTQLSVL.